The 25 T cell receptor beta chains below come from one sample, sequenced in a study of blood T cells in healthy people across ages (dated by TCRdb to 2014 to 2015). The method was 5' RACE. TCRdb names Illumina HiSeq 2500 as the instrument used. A second PCR of about 7 to 12 cycles was performed with a sample-barcoded 5' primer and a J-beta primer mix. TCRdb itself trimmed the public reads at Q25 with fastp, ran MiXCR and retained productive beta chains. Every CDR3 protein is listed once, alongside the most common genes and DNA of its rows. The sample table contains 730,000 or so distinct CDR3 sequences; only one count was recorded for 40% to 45% of them. 20% of the sample is taken by the ten largest. Sequenced material: blood. Receptor source: an older woman in good health.

In DNA, the CDR3 is TGTGCCAGCAAGGCAGGGGTTGGCTACACCTTC. It specifies CASKAGVGYTF. The chain uses TRBV12-3 or TRBV12-4 and TRBJ1-2, with a possible D match to TRBD1 (6 bases). The CDR3 is 11 residues long. With 7 bases removed from V and 7 bases from J, the gap between germline ends came to 10 bases.

This clonotype has a handful of counts. V usage is TRBV7-9 and J usage is TRBJ2-1; D not resolved. Germline V gene data show CDR1 as SEHNR and CDR2 as FQNEAQ (reference sequence). The CDR3 has 17 amino acids. V was trimmed by 1 base and J by 6 bases, leaving 19 bases between them. CDR3 nucleotide sequence: TGTGCCAGCAGCTTAGATACAGCAGTTCGCTGGGGCAATGAGCAGTTCTTC. Translation gives CASSLDTAVRWGNEQFF.

This clonotype has a single count. The genes are TRBV5-1 and TRBJ1-4, with 7 bases matching TRBD1. V shed 4 bases and J 8 bases; nucleotides not matched to a gene: 11. Germline CDR1 reads SGHRS; CDR2 reads YFSETQ. The CDR3 has 15 residues. CDR3 DNA: TGCGCCAGCAGCGACCTCGGGGACAGTGGGGAAAAACTGTTTTTT. Translating gives CASSDLGDSGEKLFF.

CDR3 region: CAISEGLAGVNEQFF. The CDR3 DNA reads as TGTGCCATCAGTGAAGGGTTAGCGGGGGTCAATGAGCAGTTCTTC. The V gene is TRBV10-3, the J gene TRBJ2-1; 9 bases are shared with TRBD2. Per the germline V gene, CDR1 is ENHRY and CDR2 is SYGVKD. Germline trimming cut 3 bases from V and 6 bases from J; bases unmatched to any gene: 6. The length of the CDR3 is 15 residues.

As to this clonotype: This may be a read error, as it is one base from a much larger clone. J is TRBJ2-1 and V is TRBV27; D assignment may be TRBD1 or TRBD2 (5 bases each). The CDR3 length is 11 residues. V was pared by 5 bases and J by 10 bases, with 9 bases between. Germline CDR1 reads MNHEY; CDR2 reads SMNVEV (reference sequence). The CDR3: CASSRDGEQFF. CDR3 bases: TGTGCCAGCAGTCGGGACGGCGAGCAGTTCTTC.

This clonotype was seen only a few times. The rearrangement links TRBV9 to TRBJ2-1; D is possibly TRBD2 (6 bases). CDR1 is SGDLS, CDR2 YYNGEE, per germline. The CDR3 runs 15 residues. V gave up 5 bases and J gave up 0 bases, with 12 bases separating them. CDR3 amino acids: CASSTVGGSYNEQFF. CDR3 in DNA: TGTGCCAGCAGTACGGTGGGAGGCTCCTACAATGAGCAGTTCTTC. The variable domain in full, completed from reference TRBV9 and TRBJ2-1, reads DSGVTQTPKHLITATGQRVTLRCSPRSGDLSVYWYQQSLDQGLQFLIQYYNGEERAKGNILERFSAQQFPDLHSELNLSSLELGDSALYFCASSTVGGSYNEQFFGPGTRLTVL.

The CDR3 loop is CARGAPDGYTF. In DNA form, the CDR3 reads TGTGCCAGGGGGGCGCCCGATGGCTACACCTTC. The chain recombines TRBV7-2 with TRBJ1-2, with D possibly matching TRBD1 (6 bases). Germline V gene data show CDR1 as SGHTA and CDR2 as FQGNSA. The V and J ends lost 9 bases and 6 bases respectively, with 11 bases between them. The CDR3 is 11 residues long.

This chain links TRBV2 with TRBJ1-5, with 9 bases fitting TRBD1. V shed 7 bases and J 4 bases; nucleotides not matched to a gene: 5. Germline CDR1 and CDR2: SNHLY and FYNNEI. The CDR3 is made up of 14 amino acids. The CDR3 DNA sequence: TGTGCCAGCAAGGGGACAGGGATGAATCAGCCCCAGCATTTT. It specifies CASKGTGMNQPQHF. The full variable domain, completed using reference TRBV2 and TRBJ1-5, is EPEVTQTPSHQVTQMGQEVILRCVPISNHLYFYWYRQILGQKVEFLVSFYNNEISEKSEIFDDQFSVERPDGSNFTLKIRSTKLEDSAMYFCASKGTGMNQPQHFGDGTRLSIL.

This clonotype came up many times. The chain joins TRBV4-3 to TRBJ1-2; D is uncertain. CDR3 length: 14 residues. Germline lookup yields CDR1 LGHNA and CDR2 YSLEER. V lost 0 bases and J 4 bases, leaving 9 bases between the germline ends. DNA of the CDR3: TGCGCCAGCAGCCAAGATGGGGAGAGCTATGGCTACACCTTC. Protein sequence: CASSQDGESYGYTF.

V and J are TRBV4-1 and TRBJ1-1; D not resolved. The CDR3 is 15 residues long. CDR1 MGHRA and CDR2 YSYEKL come from the germline V gene. The V and J ends lost 1 base and 5 bases respectively, with 14 bases between them. This CDR3 is CASSQATGKNTEAFF. As DNA, the CDR3 is TGCGCCAGCAGCCAAGCAACTGGAAAGAATACTGAAGCTTTCTTT.

Notes on this clonotype: Since no conserved phenylalanine or tryptophan closes the CDR3, a read error is the likely cause. The rearrangement links TRBV20-1 to TRBJ1-2; 8 nucleotides align to TRBD1. V dropped 1 base and J dropped 3; count of bases not matched to a gene: 4. The CDR3 is 14 amino acids. In germline, CDR1 is DFQATT, CDR2 SNEGSKA (reference sequence). CDR3: CSARAGQEHYGYTS. The CDR3 DNA is TGCAGTGCTAGAGCGGGACAGGAACACTATGGCTACACCTCC.

This clonotype has a handful of counts. The CDR3 DNA is TGCGCCAGCAGCCAAGGGCGCTGGCCCTACGAGCAGTACTTC. This encodes CASSQGRWPYEQYF. The gene calls are TRBV4-3 and TRBJ2-7, with D hard to call. V gave up 1 base and J gave up 2 bases, with 9 bases separating them. Germline V CDR1 and CDR2: LGHNA, YSLEER. CDR3 length equals 14 residues.

This chain connects TRBV9 to TRBJ2-1; 10 nucleotides align to TRBD1. With V trimmed by 3 bases and J by 3 bases, 3 bases remained unmatched. The CDR3 contains 15 residues. Germline V lookup: CDR1 SGDLS, CDR2 YYNGEE. Here the CDR3 reads CASSGGDRGYNEQFF. The DNA of the CDR3 is TGTGCCAGCAGCGGGGGGGACAGGGGCTACAATGAGCAGTTCTTC.

Comment on this clonotype: The junction shows a germline mismatch at one end, possibly a read error. This chain links TRBV29-1 with TRBJ2-6; D could derive from TRBD1 or TRBD2 (5 bases each). Per germline, CDR1 SQVTM and CDR2 ANQGSEA. The CDR3 length is 16 residues. CDR3 sequence: CSALGSRPSGANALTF. The CDR3 nucleotides read TGCAGCGCCCTGGGGAGCCGCCCCTCTGGGGCCAACGCCCTGACTTTC.

The chain joins TRBV6-1 to TRBJ2-7; 10 bases are shared with TRBD1. The J segment lost 5 bases and the V segment lost 9 bases, leaving 7 bases of the junction unmatched. The germline gives CDR1 MNHNS, CDR2 SASEGT. The CDR3 extends over 13 amino acids. CDR3 residues: CASKRQGADEQYF. Here the CDR3 DNA reads TGTGCCAGTAAAAGACAGGGGGCTGACGAGCAGTACTTC.

This clonotype was seen at least ten times. The chain has TRBV7-8 and TRBJ2-7; 10 nucleotides line up with TRBD1. CDR3 size: 13 residues. J lost 5 bases, V lost 5 bases, and 3 bases had no gene match. The germline gives CDR1 SGHVS, CDR2 FQNEAQ. CDR3 protein: CASSDRGRDEQYF. Here the CDR3 DNA reads TGTGCCAGCAGCGACAGGGGGCGCGACGAGCAGTACTTC. The variable domain in full, completed from reference TRBV7-8 and TRBJ2-7, reads GAGVSQSPRYKVAKRGQDVALRCDPISGHVSLFWYQQALGQGPEFLTYFQNEAQLDKSGLPSDRFFAERPEGSVSTLKIQRTQQEDSAVYLCASSDRGRDEQYFGPGTRLTVT.

V gene TRBV3-1 combines with J gene TRBJ1-1; D not resolved. The ends were cut back, 2 bases at V and 0 bases at J, with 4 bases in the middle. The CDR3 runs to 13 residues. Germline-derived CDR1 and CDR2 are LGHDT and YNNKEL (reference sequence). The DNA for the CDR3 is TGTGCCAGCAGCCAACTGATGAACACTGAAGCTTTCTTT. Its protein product is CASSQLMNTEAFF.

J is TRBJ2-1 and V is TRBV10-3, with a weak D call TRBD2 (7 bases). The germline V gene has CDR1 ENHRY and CDR2 SYGVKD. The CDR3 runs to 15 residues. Trimming removed 8 bases from V and 4 bases from J, with 18 bases in between. This CDR3 is CAIQGGASDYNEQFF. The DNA of the CDR3 is TGTGCCATCCAAGGGGGGGCTAGCGATTACAATGAGCAGTTCTTC.

The rearrangement links TRBV6-2 or TRBV6-3 to TRBJ1-2; 7 bases fit TRBD1. CDR1 is MNHEY and CDR2 is SVGEGT in the germline V gene. There are 14 residues in the CDR3. Trimming at V came to 2 bases and at J to 7 bases, leaving 7 bases not matched to a gene. As DNA, the CDR3 is TGTGCCAGCAGTTACCAAACGACAGGGACTGGCTACACCTTC. Translated: CASSYQTTGTGYTF.

V is TRBV5-6 and J is TRBJ2-5; tentatively, D is TRBD1 (5 bases). The ends were cut back, 2 bases at V and 1 base at J, with 12 bases in the middle. The CDR3 has 15 amino acids. Germline values: CDR1 SGHDT, CDR2 YYEEEE. CDR3 in DNA: TGTGCCAGCAGCTTTCGACAGTTCGGCCAAGAGACCCAGTACTTC. It encodes CASSFRQFGQETQYF. Filled out from reference TRBV5-6 and TRBJ2-5, the complete variable domain reads DAGVTQSPTHLIKTRGQQVTLRCSPKSGHDTVSWYQQALGQGPQFIFQYYEEEERQRGNFPDRFSGHQFPNYSSELNVNALLLGDSALYLCASSFRQFGQETQYFGPGTRLLVL.

Only one count was recorded for this clonotype. This chain joins TRBV28 and TRBJ2-5; perhaps D is TRBD1 or TRBD2 (7 bases each). Trimming removed 4 bases from V and 0 bases from J, with 18 bases in between. CDR1 is MDHEN and CDR2 is SYDVKM in the germline V gene. The length of the CDR3 is 17 residues. The CDR3 DNA sequence: TGTGCCAGCAGTTGGGGGAGGGACAGCCAGTACCAAGAGACCCAGTACTTC. Translated, it gives CASSWGRDSQYQETQYF.

This clonotype has a handful of counts. Written as DNA, the CDR3 is TGTGCCATCAGCAGCGAGTTTACGCAGTATTTT. Its translation: CAISSEFTQYF. The rearrangement joins TRBV10-3 to TRBJ2-3; D not resolved. The germline CDR1 and CDR2 sequences are ENHRY and SYGVKD. This CDR3 has 11 residues. The V gene lost 6 bases and the J gene lost 8 bases, with 9 bases spanning the gap.

The V call is TRBV6-5, the J call TRBJ1-5; 8 bases map to TRBD1. Per germline, CDR1 MNHEY and CDR2 SVGAGI. This CDR3 contains 12 residues. J gave up 5 bases and V 10 bases, and 4 bases lay outside the gene matches. The CDR3 DNA is TGTGCCACAGGACAGGGATATCAGCCCCAGCATTTT. It specifies CATGQGYQPQHF.

The chain combines TRBV21-1 with TRBJ1-5; the table names TRBD1, a call not compared with the DNA. TRBV21-1 is a pseudogene locus. The CDR3 has 17 residues. CDR3 bases: TGTGCCAGCAGCAAATGGCCCCGTCCGGCATTCAATCAGCCCCAGCATTTT. Amino acids: CASSKWPRPAFNQPQHF.

This clonotype has just a few counts. This chain uses TRBV6-1 with TRBJ2-3; possible D gene TRBD2, 6 bases. Germline V lookup: CDR1 MNHNS, CDR2 SASEGT. CDR3 length equals 15 residues. V shed 0 bases and J shed 1 base, with 8 bases lying between them. In DNA, the CDR3 is TGTGCCAGCAGTGAAGCCAGGGAGGGCACAGATACGCAGTATTTT. Translation: CASSEAREGTDTQYF.